This T cell receptor beta chain was sequenced during a study of glioma-infiltrating T cells after dendritic cell vaccination. Time point defined: after dendritic cell vaccination, including at tumor progression/relapse. Overall study findings and caveats: Survival was not directly related to TCR clonality in these patients.

The CDR3 covers 15 residues. The V end was cut by 2 bases, the J end by 2 bases, with 10 bases between. Per the germline V gene, CDR1 is SGDLS and CDR2 is YYNGEE. Comment on this clone: No antigen is known for it.

Primers: 60 V beta forward and 13 J beta reverse. Profiling relied on immunoSEQ multiplex PCR, and the TCRdb table lists in-frame clones only, not all of them. The sample lists roughly 100,000 clones, over 80% occurring once. This sequence joins TRBV9 and TRBJ2-2, with no clear D. Sequenced material: blood, taken after dendritic cell vaccination. The receptor's source is a human donor with glioblastoma. CDR3 amino acids: CASSVGGRNTGELFF. The CDR3 region has the DNA TGTGCCAGCAGCGTGGGTGGGCGTAACACCGGGGAGCTGTTTTTT.